This entry lists 29 T cell receptor beta chains sequenced from one sample in a study of cytomegalovirus exposure and HLA in healthy donors. PCR amplification relied on 60 Vbeta primers (plus 13 Jbeta primers). The table came from immunoSEQ multiplex PCR; TCRdb's copy has only in-frame clones and leaves some out. The table records about 170,000 clones, approximately 84% of them present only once. Material: PBMCs. The receptor set was obtained from a man aged 18 to 30 in good health and CMV-seropositive.

The CDR3 spells CASSQGLAGVYEQYF. CDR3 nucleotide sequence: TGTGCCAGCAGCCAAGGTCTAGCGGGGGTATACGAGCAGTACTTC. The chain uses TRBV4-2 and TRBJ2-7; TRBD2 aligns across 10 bases. From germline, CDR1 is LGHNA and CDR2 YNFKEQ. Unmatched junction bases numbered 4, after V lost 1 base and J lost 4 bases. The CDR3 has 15 residues.

The rearrangement links TRBV14 to TRBJ2-6; 9 bases match TRBD1. The germline V gene has CDR1 SGHDN and CDR2 FVKESK. The ends lost 0 bases at V and 5 bases at J; junction bases unmatched: 11. The CDR3 totals 19 residues. In nucleotides, the CDR3 is TGTGCCAGCAGCCAAGATCACCGGGACAGGGTGCTTCGGGCCAACGTCCTGACTTTC. This encodes CASSQDHRDRVLRANVLTF.

The chain links TRBV29-1 to TRBJ1-1; the D is unclear. The V gene's germline CDR1 is SQVTM and CDR2 ANQGSEA. The CDR3 loop spans 13 amino acids. With 2 bases removed from V and 3 bases from J, the gap between germline ends came to 10 bases. The CDR3 DNA follows: TGCAGCGTTGAAAGGGAGACGTACACTGAAGCTTTCTTT. It encodes CSVERETYTEAFF.

The chain has TRBV6-5 and TRBJ2-3; 13 bases match TRBD2. Germline V lookup: CDR1 MNHEY, CDR2 SVGAGI. V shed 8 bases, J shed 6 bases, and the junction held 5 bases outside the gene matches. CDR3 size: 14 residues. As DNA, the CDR3 is TGTGCCAGCCGACTAGCGGGGGGCCCCGATACGCAGTATTTT. This sequence encodes CASRLAGGPDTQYF.

The gene calls are TRBV15 and TRBJ1-2; 7 bases map to TRBD1. CDR1 LNHNV and CDR2 YYDKDF come from the germline V gene (reference sequence). This CDR3 contains 16 residues. Unmatched junction bases numbered 7, after V lost 0 bases and J lost 3 bases. The CDR3 is CATSRDRDSLDYGYTF. Here the CDR3 DNA reads TGTGCCACCAGCAGAGATCGGGACAGCCTGGACTATGGCTACACCTTC.

This chain uses TRBV4-2 with TRBJ2-1; TRBD2 aligns across 7 bases. J gave up 7 bases and V 4 bases, and 7 bases lay outside the gene matches. From germline, CDR1 is LGHNA and CDR2 YNFKEQ. The CDR3 contains 14 residues. This CDR3 is CASSPRGERNEQFF. In nucleotides, the CDR3 is TGTGCCAGCAGCCCCCGGGGGGAACGGAATGAGCAGTTCTTC.

The chain combines TRBV4-3 with TRBJ1-4; 8 bases map to TRBD1. V was pared by 0 bases and J by 0 bases, with 9 bases of the junction left unmatched. Germline CDR1 is LGHNA and CDR2 is YSLEER. This CDR3 is built from 19 residues. The DNA for the CDR3 is TGCGCCAGCAGCCAAGATTTCAGACAGGGGCCAACAACTAATGAAAAACTGTTTTTT. Protein: CASSQDFRQGPTTNEKLFF.

The rearrangement joins TRBV6-6 to TRBJ2-7; D uncertain. Trimming left V 7 bases short and J 3 bases short, with 16 bases between. From germline, CDR1 is MNHNY and CDR2 SVGAGI (reference sequence). The CDR3 sequence is 14 residues long. The CDR3 nucleotides read TGTGCCAGCAAAATCGAACAGTTTATCTACGAGCAGTACTTC. It codes for CASKIEQFIYEQYF.

The chain links TRBV12-5 to TRBJ2-3; D unclear. Germline V CDR1 and CDR2: LGHNT, FRNRAP. This CDR3 has 13 residues. V shed 2 bases and J shed 0 bases, with 3 bases lying between them. The CDR3: CASGLTSTDTQYF. Here the CDR3 DNA reads TGTGCTAGTGGTTTGACTAGCACAGATACGCAGTATTTT.

This clone appeared a few times. V gene TRBV13 combines with J gene TRBJ1-2; 9 bases align to TRBD1. With 4 bases clipped from V and 4 bases from J, the junction kept 10 bases outside the gene matches. The CDR3 is 16 amino acids. CDR1 and CDR2 (germline): PRHDT, FYEKMQ (reference sequence). DNA for the CDR3: TGTGCCAGCAGCTCGGACAGGGGCGCTACCCCCTATGGCTACACCTTC. It translates to CASSSDRGATPYGYTF.

CDR3 protein: CASTPNRVNEQFF. The CDR3 DNA reads TGTGCCAGCACCCCGAACAGGGTCAATGAGCAGTTCTTC. The rearrangement uses TRBV7-2 and TRBJ2-1; maybe TRBD1 (6 bases). Germline V lookup: CDR1 SGHTA, CDR2 FQGNSA. The CDR3 spans 13 residues. Trimming took off 7 bases at V and 6 bases at J, with 13 bases between the two ends. Together with reference TRBV7-2 and TRBJ2-1, the CDR3 gives the full variable domain: GAGVSQSPSNKVTEKGKDVELRCDPISGHTALYWYRQSLGQGLEFLIYFQGNSAPDKSGLPSDRFSAERTGGSVSTLTIQRTQQEDSAVYLCASTPNRVNEQFFGPGTRLTVL.

The genes are TRBV25-1 and TRBJ1-5, with 8 bases that match TRBD1. Per the germline V gene, CDR1 is MGHDK and CDR2 is SYGVNS. The V and J ends lost 7 bases and 6 bases, in that order; junction bases with no gene match: 5. This CDR3 spans 13 amino acids. This CDR3 reads CASKGQGSQPQHF. The CDR3 bases are TGTGCCAGCAAAGGACAGGGCAGTCAGCCCCAGCATTTT.

The chain employs TRBV4-3 and TRBJ1-2, with D tentatively TRBD1 (6 bases). The CDR3 has 15 amino acids. The germline CDR1 and CDR2 sequences are LGHNA and YSLEER. V shed 3 bases and J shed 5 bases, with 16 bases lying between them. The CDR3 spells CASSQERLQGYGYTF. The CDR3, as DNA: TGCGCCAGCAGCCAGGAAAGATTGCAGGGGTATGGCTACACCTTC.

This clone showed up just a few times. The gene calls are TRBV5-1 and TRBJ1-3; D not certain. CDR1 and CDR2 from the germline V gene are SGHRS and YFSETQ. V gave up 0 bases and J gave up 2 bases, with 12 bases separating them. This CDR3 has 16 amino acids. The CDR3 loop is CASSLGREKAGNTIYF. The CDR3 DNA sequence: TGCGCCAGCAGCTTGGGACGGGAGAAGGCTGGAAACACCATATATTTT.

V and J are TRBV18 and TRBJ1-1; tentatively, D is TRBD1 (6 bases). Germline V gene lookup returns CDR1 KGHSH and CDR2 LQKENI. The CDR3 is made up of 15 amino acids. The germline V and J ends were trimmed by 6 bases and 5 bases, with 19 bases remaining between them. The CDR3 region is CASSLGRGRGTEAFF. For the CDR3, the DNA is TGTGCCAGCTCGCTGGGGCGGGGGCGAGGGACTGAAGCTTTCTTT.

The chain couples TRBV4-3 to TRBJ2-2, with TRBD2 matching over 7 bases. This CDR3 has 16 residues. CDR1 and CDR2 from the germline V gene are LGHNA and YSLEER. After removal of 4 bases from V and 4 bases from J, the junction contained 9 bases not matched to a gene. CDR3 coding DNA: TGCGCCAGCAGCCCCCTGGGCGGGGGACTCACCGGGGAGCTGTTTTTT. Its protein product is CASSPLGGGLTGELFF.

This chain links TRBV5-6 with TRBJ2-5; 11 bases map to TRBD2. Germline values: CDR1 SGHDT, CDR2 YYEEEE. This CDR3 spans 17 amino acids. With 4 bases clipped from V and 4 bases from J, the junction kept 12 bases outside the gene matches. Here the CDR3 DNA reads TGTGCCAGCAGCCCAAGTCGGCCTAGCGGGGGGCTAGAGACCCAGTACTTC. Protein sequence: CASSPSRPSGGLETQYF.

This clone was recorded once. One end of the junction varies from germline; a read error may be responsible. This chain joins TRBV7-8 and TRBJ2-6, with a weak D call TRBD1 (5 bases). Germline loops: CDR1 SGHVS, CDR2 FQNEAQ. The CDR3 extends over 12 amino acids. This chain's CDR3 is CAGSTGANGLTF. Written as DNA, the CDR3 is TGTGCCGGAAGCACTGGGGCCAACGGCCTGACTTTC.

The gene calls are TRBV7-9 and TRBJ1-4; D call uncertain. With 2 bases removed from V and 4 bases from J, the gap between germline ends came to 5 bases. Germline loops: CDR1 SEHNR, CDR2 FQNEAQ (reference sequence). The CDR3 totals 13 residues. CDR3 bases: TGTGCCAGCAGCTTACCGGGTAATGAAAAACTGTTTTTT. As protein: CASSLPGNEKLFF. The whole variable domain, remainder taken from reference TRBV7-9 and TRBJ1-4, is DTGVSQNPRHKITKRGQNVTFRCDPISEHNRLYWYRQTLGQGPEFLTYFQNEAQLEKSRLLSDRFSAERPKGSFSTLEIQRTEQGDSAMYLCASSLPGNEKLFFGSGTQLSVL.

The CDR3 spells CASSLRTGNTGELFF. The CDR3 coding sequence is TGCGCCAGCAGCCTACGGACAGGGAACACCGGGGAGCTGTTTTTT. The chain employs TRBV5-1 and TRBJ2-2; 7 bases match TRBD1. Germline values: CDR1 SGHRS, CDR2 YFSETQ. The CDR3 is made up of 15 amino acids. V shed 4 bases, J shed 1 base, and the junction held 4 bases outside the gene matches.

The chain links TRBV5-6 to TRBJ2-7, with 7 positions matching TRBD1. Germline V lookup: CDR1 SGHDT, CDR2 YYEEEE. V trimming: 0 bases; J trimming: 5 bases; junction bases outside the gene matches: 5. CDR3 size: 14 residues. The CDR3: CASSLEGAYNEQYF. The CDR3 DNA reads as TGTGCCAGCAGCTTGGAGGGGGCCTATAACGAGCAGTACTTC.

The rearrangement joins TRBV4-2 to TRBJ1-5, with D unresolved. Per the germline V gene, CDR1 is LGHNA and CDR2 is YNFKEQ. Trimming shortened V by 1 base and J by 6 bases, and 10 bases separated the two germline ends. The length of the CDR3 is 14 residues. CDR3 in amino acids: CASSQGSESQPQHF. CDR3 DNA sequence: TGTGCCAGCAGCCAAGGCTCGGAGAGTCAGCCCCAGCATTTT.

V usage is TRBV7-8 and J usage is TRBJ1-5; the D gene is possibly TRBD1 (5 bases). V lost 5 bases and J 3 bases, leaving 17 bases between the germline ends. Germline V gives CDR1 SGHVS, CDR2 FQNEAQ. This CDR3 has 16 amino acids. Written as DNA, the CDR3 is TGTGCCAGCAGCACCTGGACATCTGACACCAATCAGCCCCAGCATTTT. It is translated as CASSTWTSDTNQPQHF.

The chain joins TRBV4-3 to TRBJ1-1; D gene uncertain. CDR3 length: 15 amino acids. Trimming shortened V by 0 bases and J by 5 bases, and 13 bases separated the two germline ends. The germline gives CDR1 LGHNA, CDR2 YSLEER. CDR3 amino acids: CASSQERAGGTEAFF. The DNA for the CDR3 is TGCGCCAGCAGCCAAGAGCGGGCCGGCGGGACTGAAGCTTTCTTT.

The genes are TRBV30 and TRBJ2-7; 8 bases agree with TRBD2. Germline trimming cut 3 bases from V and 3 bases from J; bases unmatched to any gene: 4. CDR1 GTSNPN and CDR2 SVGIG come from the germline V gene (reference sequence). This CDR3 has 13 amino acids. The CDR3 DNA sequence: TGTGCCTGGAGCACGGGACTAGACTACGAGCAGTACTTC. Its protein is CAWSTGLDYEQYF.

This chain links TRBV7-9 with TRBJ2-2; possibly TRBD2 for D (6 bases). CDR1 and CDR2 (germline): SEHNR, FQNEAQ (reference sequence). This CDR3 has 16 residues. V shed 2 bases and J shed 4 bases, with 14 bases lying between them. CDR3 sequence: CASSLRGSDITGELFF. For the CDR3, the DNA is TGTGCCAGCAGCTTACGGGGGTCAGACATCACCGGGGAGCTGTTTTTT.

This clone occurred once. This chain links TRBV5-6 with TRBJ2-7; D remains unclear. CDR1 and CDR2 (germline): SGHDT, YYEEEE. V gave up 0 bases and J gave up 1 base, with 5 bases separating them. The CDR3 spans 13 residues. CDR3 coding DNA: TGTGCCAGCAGCTTGGGCAGATCCTACGAGCAGTACTTC. Its translation: CASSLGRSYEQYF.

The chain joins TRBV9 to TRBJ2-1; TRBD2 agrees at 10 bases. V shed 3 bases, J shed 7 bases, and the junction held 7 bases outside the gene matches. CDR3 length: 15 residues. Looked up from germline, CDR1 is SGDLS and CDR2 is YYNGEE. CDR3 bases: TGTGCCAGCAGCGGAGCGGGGGGGCCTGGGAATGAGCAGTTCTTC. Its translation is CASSGAGGPGNEQFF.

This clone was counted a single time. The chain uses TRBV4-3 and TRBJ2-2, with TRBD1 matching 8 bases. This CDR3 is built from 16 residues. V lost 4 bases and J lost 2; bases outside the gene matches: 6. Germline assignment: CDR1 LGHNA and CDR2 YSLEER. CDR3 in DNA: TGCGCCAGCAGCCGGCAGGGGGCCGGTAACACCGGGGAGCTGTTTTTT. Encoded protein: CASSRQGAGNTGELFF.